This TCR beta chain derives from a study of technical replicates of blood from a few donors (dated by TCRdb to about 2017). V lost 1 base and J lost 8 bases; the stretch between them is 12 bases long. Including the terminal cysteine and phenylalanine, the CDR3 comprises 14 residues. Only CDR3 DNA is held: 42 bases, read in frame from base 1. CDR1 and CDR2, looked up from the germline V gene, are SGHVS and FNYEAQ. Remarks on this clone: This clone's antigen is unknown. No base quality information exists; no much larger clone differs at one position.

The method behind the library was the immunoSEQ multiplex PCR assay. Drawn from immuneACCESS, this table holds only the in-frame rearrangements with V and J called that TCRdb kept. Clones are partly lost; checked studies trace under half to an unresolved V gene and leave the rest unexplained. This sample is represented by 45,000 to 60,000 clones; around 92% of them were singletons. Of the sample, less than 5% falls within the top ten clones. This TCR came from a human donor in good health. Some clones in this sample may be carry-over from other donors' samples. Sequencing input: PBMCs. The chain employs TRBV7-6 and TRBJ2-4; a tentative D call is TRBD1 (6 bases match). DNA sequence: TGTGCCAGCAGCTTAGGGGCCAGGGGAGACATTCAGTACTTC. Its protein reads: CASSLGARGDIQYF.